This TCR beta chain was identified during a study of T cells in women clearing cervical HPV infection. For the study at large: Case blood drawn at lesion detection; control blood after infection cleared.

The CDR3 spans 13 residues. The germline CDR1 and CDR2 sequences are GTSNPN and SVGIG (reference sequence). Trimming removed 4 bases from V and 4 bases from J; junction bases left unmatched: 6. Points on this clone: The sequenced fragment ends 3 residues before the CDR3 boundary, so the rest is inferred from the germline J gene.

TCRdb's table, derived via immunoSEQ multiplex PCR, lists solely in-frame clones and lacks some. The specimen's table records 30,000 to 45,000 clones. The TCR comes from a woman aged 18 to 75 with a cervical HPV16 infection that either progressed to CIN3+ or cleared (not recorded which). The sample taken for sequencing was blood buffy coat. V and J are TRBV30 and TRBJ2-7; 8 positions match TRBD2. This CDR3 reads CAWNSGGGYEQYF. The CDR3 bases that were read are TGTGCCTGGAATTCGGGGGGGGGATACGAG.